The present T cell receptor beta chain was sequenced within a study of T-cell memory formation after mild COVID-19 (dated by TCRdb to 2020 to 2023). Study-wide context: TCR sequence clusters from the two donors were found to be largely donor specific. The cohort comprised two young, previously healthy adult volunteers, one female and one male. Longitudinal TCRalpha and TCRbeta repertoire sequencing tracked T-cell clones expanding and contracting after mild COVID-19 in a couple of donors.

This clonotype has a count of ten or more. The target of this receptor is not known. Base qualities are not provided; no much larger clone lies one nucleotide away. Sequenced on an Illumina NovaSeq 6000. TCRalpha and TCRbeta cDNA libraries were built by 5'RACE with constant-segment primers, adding sample barcodes and unique molecular identifiers. Trizol reagent was used to extract RNA from every sample. Libraries were amplified in two PCR steps, with a second sample barcode and Illumina TruSeq adapters added in the second step. Sequencing of libraries was performed on an Illumina NovaSeq with 2 x 150 bp paired-end reads. The original methods were these. The reads were demultiplexed and collapsed into UMI-guided consensus sequences using migec v1.2.7. Using mixcr v2.1.11, the UMI consensuses were aligned to TRA and TRB V and J templates and assembled into clonotypes. Clonotypes were classified as expanded or contracted when called significant by both edgeR and NoisET, with noise models trained on biological replicates. edgeR calls used a false discovery rate-adjusted p below 0.01 and a log2 fold-change threshold of 1. As an exploratory analysis of dynamics, max-normalized trajectories of the 1000 most abundant clonotypes were examined by PCA with hierarchical clustering. Separately sequenced CD4+ and CD8+ repertoires were used to assign the CD4 or CD8 phenotype of responding clones. TCRdb reprocessed the public reads (quality trimming at Q25 with fastp, clone calling with MiXCR) and kept in-frame beta chains. Rows are unified per CDR3 protein, each entry keeping the most common DNA and genes. The V and J calls and clone size come from TCRdb's table, not from the authors' own analysis. This sample comprises 170,000 or so distinct CDR3 sequences, roughly a fifth of them detected only once. The ten largest clones add up to roughly 23% of the sample.

Study-level results and caveats: The study covered only a couple of mild cases, and larger cohorts including severe cases with pre-infection samples were considered necessary. Some responding clones were detected in pre-infection memory, suggesting pre-existing cross-reactive memory T cells joined the SARS-CoV-2 response. Clones that contracted from day 15 to 85 showed balanced CD4/CD8 phenotypes, whereas a second wave of clones that expanded from day 15 to 37 leaned towards CD4+. Contracting CD4+ clones turned up mainly in the CM and EM memory subsets, whereas EMRA was where CD8+ clones were enriched. SARS-CoV-2 specificity of the second-wave clones peaking on day 37 was not confirmed.

Ficoll-Paque density gradient centrifugation was used to isolate PBMCs. The sequence was obtained from an adult woman who had mild COVID-19 (a few samples of this study predate the infection). The sample titles of this study are shuffled in the database, so cell type and time point are left out; the donor was told from shared clones. Sequencing used PBMCs or a T cell subset sorted from them (not recorded which).

Read as DNA, the sequence is TGTGCCAGCAGCCCTAAAATGACCCTGGGGAATTACAATGAGCAGTTCTTC. Its translation reads: CASSPKMTLGNYNEQFF. The chain links TRBV7-3 with TRBJ2-1, with no confident D gene call. Looking up the germline V gene yields CDR1 SGHTA and CDR2 FQGTGA. The CDR3 starts with the cysteine, ends with the phenylalanine, and has 17 residues. This entry keeps only the CDR3 DNA: 51 bases, framed from base 1. V and J lose 5 bases and 4 bases, and a span of 21 bases separates them.